A single sample is the source of the 9 T cell receptor beta chains below, sequenced in a study of shared clonotypes between healthy human individuals. Libraries were prepared by immunoSEQ multiplex PCR; TCRdb keeps only in-frame clonotypes and omits some of them. Found here are hundreds of thousands of clones, about 95% of them singletons; the top ten hold less than 0.13%. It was CD45RO-negative cells, positively selected for CCR7, that made up naive CD8 cells, with terminally differentiated effector memory CD45RA+ cells excluded. The sample was naive CD8+ T cells sorted from blood. The receptor source for this set is a woman in her 30s in good health.

The chain employs TRBV5-1 and TRBJ2-2; a weak D match, TRBD2 (5 bases). From germline, CDR1 is SGHRS and CDR2 YFSETQ. This CDR3 contains 15 residues. With 4 bases removed from V and 6 bases from J, the gap between germline ends came to 16 bases. The DNA for the CDR3 is TGCGCCAGCAGCCCGAAGTGGAGGAGCGCCGGGGAGCTGTTTTTT. This codes for CASSPKWRSAGELFF.

V usage is TRBV27 and J usage is TRBJ2-2; TRBD2 might be the D (6 bases). Germline V lookup: CDR1 MNHEY, CDR2 SMNVEV (reference sequence). V lost 4 bases, J lost 1 base, and 16 bases lay in between. The CDR3 has 17 residues. CDR3 coding DNA: TGTGCCAGCAGTTCCCCCGGGGGTATCGAGAACACCGGGGAGCTGTTTTTT. Translation: CASSSPGGIENTGELFF.

This chain links TRBV11-2 with TRBJ2-2; D remains ambiguous. Germline V gives CDR1 SGHAT, CDR2 FQNNGV. The CDR3 contains 15 residues. The germline V and J ends were trimmed by 3 bases and 5 bases, with 13 bases remaining between them. The CDR3 region has the DNA TGTGCCAGCAGCTTCTCGCAATTCGGTACCGGGGAGCTGTTTTTT. This encodes CASSFSQFGTGELFF.

The rearrangement uses TRBV27 and TRBJ2-7; 9 nucleotides line up with TRBD2. Per the germline V gene, CDR1 is MNHEY and CDR2 is SMNVEV (reference sequence). The CDR3 covers 15 residues. V lost 4 bases, J lost 2 bases, and 6 bases stayed unmatched. The CDR3 region has the DNA TGTGCCAGCAGTTACCGTCTAGCGGGGCCCTACGAGCAGTACTTC. It encodes CASSYRLAGPYEQYF.

This chain uses TRBV7-8 with TRBJ2-7, with 8 bases aligning to TRBD2. The V gene's germline CDR1 is SGHVS and CDR2 FQNEAQ. There are 15 residues in the CDR3. V trimming: 1 base; J trimming: 0 bases; junction bases outside the gene matches: 2. The CDR3 sequence: CASSLGLATSYEQYF. CDR3 bases: TGTGCCAGCAGCTTAGGACTAGCGACCTCCTACGAGCAGTACTTC.

This chain joins TRBV28 and TRBJ2-2, with D perhaps TRBD2 (5 bases). Looked up from germline, CDR1 is MDHEN and CDR2 is SYDVKM. Trimming pared 3 bases from V and 2 bases from J, leaving 22 bases between. There are 19 residues in the CDR3. The CDR3 loop reads CASSFFYRGRASNTGELFF. CDR3 coding DNA: TGTGCCAGCAGTTTTTTTTATCGAGGGCGGGCATCAAACACCGGGGAGCTGTTTTTT.

The V gene is TRBV28, the J gene TRBJ2-1; 11 bases agree with TRBD2. V was pared by 3 bases and J by 0 bases, with 7 bases of the junction left unmatched. Germline V gives CDR1 MDHEN, CDR2 SYDVKM. The CDR3 runs 18 residues. CDR3 region: CASSLGLAALSSYNEQFF. Here the CDR3 DNA reads TGTGCCAGCAGTTTGGGACTAGCGGCCCTAAGCTCCTACAATGAGCAGTTCTTC.

The genes are TRBV19 and TRBJ2-1; weak D call: TRBD1 (6 bases). Trimming took 7 bases from V and 4 from J, leaving 23 bases between them. Germline-derived CDR1 and CDR2 are LNHDA and SQIVND (reference sequence). The length of the CDR3 is 17 residues. The CDR3 DNA is TGTGCCAGTAAGGTAGGGGGACCCCAATTAGGTTACAATGAGCAGTTCTTC. This translates into CASKVGGPQLGYNEQFF.

The genes are TRBV11-2 and TRBJ2-1; D not certain. CDR3 length: 12 amino acids. Trimming took 1 base from V and 9 from J, leaving 7 bases between them. Germline V gene data show CDR1 as SGHAT and CDR2 as FQNNGV. The CDR3 spells CASSLGVGEQFF. In DNA form, the CDR3 reads TGTGCCAGCAGCTTAGGGGTGGGTGAGCAGTTCTTC.